This TCR beta chain emerged from a study of blood T cell repertoires in COVID-19. In the study overall: COVID-19 samples collected from the United States, Italy and Spain covered acute and convalescent phases.

The CDR3 contains 15 residues. The germline gives CDR1 LNHDA, CDR2 SQIVND (reference sequence). The J segment lost 9 bases and the V segment lost 6 bases, leaving 7 bases of the junction unmatched. Original methodology: Researchers report that nucleated cell counts were estimated from reference gene primer amplification. Repertoires were generated with immunoSEQ multiplex PCR, while TCRdb's copy carries only in-frame clones and drops some. V and J calls and clone size are given by that table; D and trimming were obtained from the DNA. The sample contains 150,000 to 200,000 clones, around 91% of which appear only once.

The sequence was collected from a woman between 18 and 29 years old who had recovered from COVID-19. The sequencing input was PBMCs or T cells enriched from blood (not recorded which). The chain recombines TRBV19 with TRBJ2-2, with 13 bases aligning to TRBD2. This CDR3 reads CASRSGLAGVRELFF. CDR3 coding DNA: TGTGCCAGTAGGTCAGGACTAGCGGGAGTCCGGGAGCTGTTTTTT. Full variable domain (remainder filled in from reference TRBV19 and TRBJ2-2): DGGITQSPKYLFRKEGQNVTLSCEQNLNHDAMYWYRQDPGQGLRLIYYSQIVNDFQKGDIAEGYSVSREKKESFPLTVTSAQKNPTAFYLCASRSGLAGVRELFFGEGSRLTVL.